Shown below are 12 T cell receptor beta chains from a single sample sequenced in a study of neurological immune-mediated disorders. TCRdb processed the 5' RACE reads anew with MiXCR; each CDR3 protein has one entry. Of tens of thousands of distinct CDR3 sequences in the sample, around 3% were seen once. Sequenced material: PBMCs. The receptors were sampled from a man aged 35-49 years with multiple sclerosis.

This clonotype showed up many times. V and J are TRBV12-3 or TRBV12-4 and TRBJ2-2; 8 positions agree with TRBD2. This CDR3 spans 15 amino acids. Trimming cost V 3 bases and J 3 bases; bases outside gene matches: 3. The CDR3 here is CASSFSGGHTGELFF. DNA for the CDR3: TGTGCCAGCAGTTTCAGCGGGGGACACACCGGGGAGCTGTTTTTT.

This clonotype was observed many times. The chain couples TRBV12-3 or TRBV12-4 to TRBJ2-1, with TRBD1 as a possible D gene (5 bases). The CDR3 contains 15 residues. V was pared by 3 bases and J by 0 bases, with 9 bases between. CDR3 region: CASSFDSSSYNEQFF. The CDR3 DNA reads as TGTGCCAGCAGTTTTGACAGCAGCTCCTACAATGAGCAGTTCTTC.

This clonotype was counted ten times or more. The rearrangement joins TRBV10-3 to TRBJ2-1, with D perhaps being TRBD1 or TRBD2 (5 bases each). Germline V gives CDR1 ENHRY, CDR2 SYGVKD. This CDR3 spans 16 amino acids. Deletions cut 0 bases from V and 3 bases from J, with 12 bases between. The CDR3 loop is CAISESVGDHYNEQFF. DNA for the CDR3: TGTGCCATCAGTGAGTCTGTGGGGGACCACTACAATGAGCAGTTCTTC.

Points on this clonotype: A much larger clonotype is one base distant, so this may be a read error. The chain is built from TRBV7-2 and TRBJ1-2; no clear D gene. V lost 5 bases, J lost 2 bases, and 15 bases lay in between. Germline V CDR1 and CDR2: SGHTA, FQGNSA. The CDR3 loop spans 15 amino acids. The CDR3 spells CASSHIRRPNYGYTF. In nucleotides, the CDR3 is TGTGCCAGCAGCCACATCCGAAGGCCCAACTATGGCTACACCTTC.

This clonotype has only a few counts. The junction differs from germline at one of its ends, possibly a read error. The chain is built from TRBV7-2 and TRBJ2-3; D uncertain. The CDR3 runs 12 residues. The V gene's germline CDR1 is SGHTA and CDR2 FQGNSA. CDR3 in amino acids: CDSSTGPITQYF. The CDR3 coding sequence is TGTGACAGCAGCACTGGTCCGATAACGCAGTATTTT.

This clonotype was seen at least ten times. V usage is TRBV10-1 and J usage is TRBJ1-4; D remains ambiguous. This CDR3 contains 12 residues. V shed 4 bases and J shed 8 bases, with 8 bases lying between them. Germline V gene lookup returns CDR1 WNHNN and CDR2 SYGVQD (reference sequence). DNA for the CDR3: TGCGCCAGCAGTGGGACTACGGAAAAACTGTTTTTT. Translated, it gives CASSGTTEKLFF.

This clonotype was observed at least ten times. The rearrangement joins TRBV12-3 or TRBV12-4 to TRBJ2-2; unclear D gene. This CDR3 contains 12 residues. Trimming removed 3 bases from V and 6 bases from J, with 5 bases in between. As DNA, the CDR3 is TGTGCCAGCAGTTTTACGGCCGGGGAGCTGTTTTTT. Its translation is CASSFTAGELFF.

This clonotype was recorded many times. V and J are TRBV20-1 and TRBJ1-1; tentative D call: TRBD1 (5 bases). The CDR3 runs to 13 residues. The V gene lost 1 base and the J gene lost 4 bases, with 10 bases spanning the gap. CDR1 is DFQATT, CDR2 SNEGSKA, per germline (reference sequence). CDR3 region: CSARVGGGTEAFF. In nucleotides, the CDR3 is TGCAGTGCTAGAGTGGGTGGGGGCACTGAAGCTTTCTTT.

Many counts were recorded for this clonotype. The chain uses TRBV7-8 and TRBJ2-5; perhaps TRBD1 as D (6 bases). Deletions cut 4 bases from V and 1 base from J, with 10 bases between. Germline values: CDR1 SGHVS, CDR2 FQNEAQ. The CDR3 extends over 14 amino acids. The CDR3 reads CASSSAGVQETQYF. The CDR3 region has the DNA TGTGCCAGCAGCTCCGCAGGGGTCCAAGAGACCCAGTACTTC.

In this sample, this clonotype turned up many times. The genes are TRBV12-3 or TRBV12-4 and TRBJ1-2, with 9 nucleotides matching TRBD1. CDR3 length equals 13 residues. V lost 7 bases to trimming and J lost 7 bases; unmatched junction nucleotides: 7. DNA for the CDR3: TGTGCCAGCACTTGGACAGGGGAATTTGGCTACACCTTC. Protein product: CASTWTGEFGYTF.

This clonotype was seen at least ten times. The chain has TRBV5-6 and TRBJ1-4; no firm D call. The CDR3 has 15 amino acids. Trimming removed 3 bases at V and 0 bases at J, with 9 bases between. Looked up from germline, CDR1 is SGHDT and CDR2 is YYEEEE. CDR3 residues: CASSSGPATNEKLFF. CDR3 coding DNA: TGTGCCAGCAGCTCTGGCCCAGCAACTAATGAAAAACTGTTTTTT.

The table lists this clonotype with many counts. As DNA, the CDR3 is TGTGCCAGCAGCTTAGTAGGGGCCGGCACAGATACGCAGTATTTT. It yields the protein CASSLVGAGTDTQYF. The chain combines TRBV7-6 with TRBJ2-3; a weak D match, TRBD1 (5 bases). The CDR3 totals 15 residues. Trimming cost V 1 base and J 1 base, with 9 bases left between them. CDR1 and CDR2 from the germline V gene are SGHVS and FNYEAQ. The full variable domain, completed using reference TRBV7-6 and TRBJ2-3, is GAGVSQSPRYKVTKRGQDVALRCDPISGHVSLYWYRQALGQGPEFLTYFNYEAQQDKSGLPNDRFSAERPEGSISTLTIQRTEQRDSAMYRCASSLVGAGTDTQYFGPGTRLTVL.